The clone carrying this T cell receptor (beta chain) was recorded only once. What it recognizes is unknown. This sample was taken from a study of T cell responses to AZD1222 COVID-19 vaccine. Study-wide results and limits: White British ancestry dominated among donors, who included more females, and clonal diversity was possibly underestimated.

Assay used: immunoSEQ multiplex PCR; TCRdb lists only in-frame clones, some missing. The sample holds roughly 130,000 clones, 70% to 90% seen once. J was trimmed by 3 bases and V by 4 bases; bases with no gene match: 17. Germline V gene data show CDR1 as SGHTA and CDR2 as FQGNSA. This CDR3 is built from 18 residues. Sequenced material: peripheral blood, taken on day 0 of AZD1222 vaccination. V and J are TRBV7-2 and TRBJ2-7; 8 bases fit TRBD1. This receptor was obtained from an adult in good health. CDR3 coding DNA: TGTGCCAGCAGCTCCCGACCGTCCGGGACAGGCCGTTTCTACGAGCAGTACTTC. Its translation: CASSSRPSGTGRFYEQYF.